A single sample gave rise to the 31 T cell receptor beta chains below, sequenced in a study of response to subunit inactivated influenza vaccine. TCRdb used MiXCR to reprocess the RT-PCR reads, holding one entry per CDR3 protein. The repertoire consists of 150,000 or so distinct CDR3 sequences, with around a tenth occurring once and the leading ten covering roughly a third. This material consisted of CD8+ T cells sorted from PBMCs, taken approximately 25 months after vaccination. Source of these receptors: a man between 45 and 75 years old who received an inactivated influenza vaccine.

At least ten counts were recorded for this clonotype. J is TRBJ2-3 and V is TRBV12-3 or TRBV12-4; no reliable D call. CDR3 length equals 15 residues. The V end lost 5 bases, the J end lost 3 bases, and 15 bases lay between the germline ends. CDR3 sequence reads: CASSQTSPPTDTQYF. DNA for the CDR3: TGTGCCAGCAGTCAAACGTCCCCTCCGACAGATACGCAGTATTTT.

There are a few counts of this clonotype. The genes are TRBV15 and TRBJ1-5; no firm D call. Trimming removed 0 bases at V and 0 bases at J, with 3 bases between. The CDR3 has 14 residues. Germline V CDR1 and CDR2: LNHNV, YYDKDF (reference sequence). CDR3 bases: TGTGCCACCAGCAGAGATCTTAGCAATCAGCCCCAGCATTTT. This translates into CATSRDLSNQPQHF. The full variable domain, completed using reference TRBV15 and TRBJ1-5, is DAMVIQNPRYQVTQFGKPVTLSCSQTLNHNVMYWYQQKSSQAPKLLFHYYDKDFNNEADTPDNFQSRRPNTSFCFLDIRSPGLGDTAMYLCATSRDLSNQPQHFGDGTRLSIL.

This clonotype came up many times. V usage is TRBV28 and J usage is TRBJ2-1; no clear D gene. V lost 5 bases and J 0 bases, leaving 14 bases between the germline ends. The length of the CDR3 is 16 residues. Germline V gene lookup returns CDR1 MDHEN and CDR2 SYDVKM. The CDR3 reads CASSPLAAISYNEQFF. As DNA, the CDR3 is TGTGCCAGCAGTCCCCTGGCAGCCATCTCCTACAATGAGCAGTTCTTC.

This clonotype was seen a few times. V gene TRBV20-1 combines with J gene TRBJ2-7; 9 nucleotides agree with TRBD1. V trimming: 7 bases; J trimming: 1 base; junction bases outside the gene matches: 11. The CDR3 spans 15 residues. Germline CDR1 is DFQATT and CDR2 is SNEGSKA (reference sequence). The CDR3 is CSGYSGTGRSYEQYF. As DNA, the CDR3 is TGCAGTGGATACTCCGGGACAGGGAGATCCTACGAGCAGTACTTC.

The table lists this clonotype with many counts. This chain connects TRBV27 to TRBJ2-5, with TRBD1 identical over 8 bases. CDR1 and CDR2 (germline): MNHEY, SMNVEV (reference sequence). The CDR3 length is 16 residues. J was trimmed by 2 bases and V by 5 bases; bases with no gene match: 10. The CDR3 nucleotides are TGTGCCAGCAGTCCGACAGGGGTCTTAGTACAAGAGACCCAGTACTTC. Protein sequence: CASSPTGVLVQETQYF.

This clonotype was observed a few times. The chain links TRBV9 to TRBJ2-7; 8 nucleotides match TRBD2. Germline loops: CDR1 SGDLS, CDR2 YYNGEE. This CDR3 is 14 amino acids long. The V gene end was trimmed by 0 bases and the J gene end by 6 bases; junction bases not matched to a gene: 5. As DNA, the CDR3 is TGTGCCAGCAGCGTAGCTGTCGGGGGGGGCGAGCAGTACTTC. It yields the protein CASSVAVGGGEQYF.

Only a few counts were recorded for this clonotype. The genes are TRBV25-1 and TRBJ2-7; no clear D gene. The ends were cut back, 4 bases at V and 0 bases at J, with 10 bases in the middle. Germline V gene sequence: CDR1 MGHDK, CDR2 SYGVNS. The CDR3 loop spans 14 amino acids. The CDR3 region has the DNA TGTGCCAGCAGTGCCTCCCTAGTCTCCTACGAGCAGTACTTC. Its protein product is CASSASLVSYEQYF.

V is TRBV15 and J is TRBJ1-1; D ambiguous. The V end lost 0 bases, the J end lost 1 base, and 9 bases lay between the germline ends. CDR3 length: 15 amino acids. CDR1 is LNHNV, CDR2 YYDKDF, per germline (reference sequence). The CDR3 DNA reads TGTGCCACCAGCAGAGATCTTCGGTGGAACACTGAAGCTTTCTTT. The encoded protein is CATSRDLRWNTEAFF.

V is TRBV7-9 and J is TRBJ2-5; D is uncertain. V shed 6 bases and J shed 1 base, with 9 bases lying between them. Per germline, CDR1 SEHNR and CDR2 FQNEAQ (reference sequence). CDR3 size: 13 residues. The CDR3 is CASRAPTQETQYF. The CDR3 region has the DNA TGTGCCAGCAGGGCTCCTACCCAAGAGACCCAGTACTTC.

The V and J genes are TRBV6-1 and TRBJ1-1; D is ambiguous. Germline V lookup: CDR1 MNHNS, CDR2 SASEGT. Trimming pared 4 bases from V and 5 bases from J, leaving 8 bases between. This CDR3 contains 12 residues. Written as DNA, the CDR3 is TGTGCCAGCAGTGGTTTGGGAACTGAAGCTTTCTTT. It encodes CASSGLGTEAFF.

This clonotype was seen repeatedly, ten times or more. The chain combines TRBV9 with TRBJ2-1; possible D gene TRBD1, 6 bases. V gave up 2 bases and J gave up 9 bases, with 12 bases separating them. Germline values: CDR1 SGDLS, CDR2 YYNGEE. The CDR3 has 13 residues. CDR3 coding DNA: TGTGCCAGCAGCGTGGGTCAGGGGCTTGAGCAGTTCTTC. Translating gives CASSVGQGLEQFF.

In this sample, this clonotype turned up a few times. DNA for the CDR3: TGTGCCAGCACACCGGGGCCTAGCGGGAGCTACGAGCAGTACTTC. Translation: CASTPGPSGSYEQYF. V gene TRBV9 combines with J gene TRBJ2-7, with 10 bases matching TRBD2. Per the germline V gene, CDR1 is SGDLS and CDR2 is YYNGEE. CDR3 length: 15 amino acids. After removal of 6 bases from V and 3 bases from J, the junction contained 9 bases not matched to a gene.

The V gene is TRBV11-3, the J gene TRBJ2-5; TRBD2 aligns across 7 bases. Germline lookup yields CDR1 SGHNT and CDR2 YENEEA. J was trimmed by 2 bases and V by 1 base; bases with no gene match: 13. The CDR3 is made up of 18 amino acids. The CDR3 sequence is CASSLGFGRGRAQETQYF. The CDR3 DNA is TGTGCCAGCAGCTTAGGTTTTGGGCGTGGGAGGGCTCAAGAGACCCAGTACTTC.

This clonotype occurred a few times. J is TRBJ2-7 and V is TRBV6-1; 10 bases agree with TRBD1. Germline assignment: CDR1 MNHNS and CDR2 SASEGT. Unmatched junction bases numbered 7, after V lost 6 bases and J lost 2 bases. The CDR3 contains 15 residues. CDR3 nucleotides: TGTGCCAGCAGCACGGGACAGGGGTACCCCTACGAGCAGTACTTC. Protein: CASSTGQGYPYEQYF.

The V and J genes are TRBV4-3 and TRBJ2-7; D may correspond to TRBD1 or TRBD2 (5 bases each). Trimming took off 0 bases at V and 6 bases at J, with 15 bases between the two ends. The CDR3 runs 15 residues. The germline gives CDR1 LGHNA, CDR2 YSLEER. CDR3 sequence reads: CASSQDWGMAREQYF. DNA of the CDR3: TGCGCCAGCAGCCAAGATTGGGGGATGGCCCGCGAGCAGTACTTC.

In this sample, this clonotype turned up a few times. The CDR3 DNA reads as TGCGCCAGCAGTCTCCAACGGGCCCCCGGATACTACGAGCAGTACTTC. Protein: CASSLQRAPGYYEQYF. The rearrangement links TRBV5-1 to TRBJ2-7; D not resolved. Germline assignment: CDR1 SGHRS and CDR2 YFSETQ. Trimming took 5 bases from V and 3 from J, leaving 21 bases between them. The CDR3 sequence is 16 residues long. The variable domain in full, with the rest retrieved from reference TRBV5-1 and TRBJ2-7, is KAGVTQTPRYLIKTRGQQVTLSCSPISGHRSVSWYQQTPGQGLQFLFEYFSETQRNKGNFPGRFSGRQFSNSRSEMNVSTLELGDSALYLCASSLQRAPGYYEQYFGPGTRLTVT.

This clonotype was detected a few times. The chain joins TRBV7-9 to TRBJ2-1; 9 bases fit TRBD2. J was trimmed by 8 bases and V by 0 bases; bases with no gene match: 8. The CDR3 covers 16 residues. Per the germline V gene, CDR1 is SEHNR and CDR2 is FQNEAQ (reference sequence). This CDR3 is CASSLATGTSSYEQFF. The CDR3 nucleotides are TGTGCCAGCAGCTTAGCTACCGGGACTAGCAGCTATGAGCAGTTCTTC.

The chain links TRBV6-1 to TRBJ2-7, with D maybe TRBD1 (5 bases). Germline V gives CDR1 MNHNS, CDR2 SASEGT. The CDR3 spans 16 residues. V was shortened by 4 bases and J by 0 bases, with 16 bases between the two germline ends. CDR3 nucleotide sequence: TGTGCCAGCAGTGGCGACAGCAATTTATTCTCCTACGAGCAGTACTTC. This gives the protein CASSGDSNLFSYEQYF.

This clonotype occurred a few times. This chain links TRBV7-8 with TRBJ1-1; D might be TRBD1 (5 bases). The CDR3 extends over 13 amino acids. V was pared by 7 bases and J by 1 base, with 10 bases between. Per the germline V gene, CDR1 is SGHVS and CDR2 is FQNEAQ. The CDR3: CASTRGTNTEAFF. CDR3 in DNA: TGTGCCAGCACCCGGGGGACGAACACTGAAGCTTTCTTT.

The sample holds many counts of this clonotype. The rearrangement links TRBV12-3 or TRBV12-4 to TRBJ2-3; TRBD2 aligns across 9 bases. V lost 8 bases and J lost 4; bases outside the gene matches: 4. There are 13 residues in the CDR3. CDR3 bases: TGTGCCAGCCGGGCGGGAGGGGCAGATACGCAGTATTTT. Translation gives CASRAGGADTQYF.

This CDR3 is CATSRTGGPVDTQYF. CDR3 nucleotide sequence: TGTGCCACCAGCAGGACGGGGGGGCCCGTAGATACGCAGTATTTT. V gene TRBV15 combines with J gene TRBJ2-3, with 8 bases matching TRBD2. Germline CDR1 is LNHNV and CDR2 is YYDKDF (reference sequence). This CDR3 has 15 amino acids. V was clipped by 3 bases and J by 5 bases; unmatched bases: 7.

This clonotype showed up just a few times. The V call is TRBV20-1, the J call TRBJ2-7; TRBD1 matches at 7 bases. This CDR3 is built from 13 residues. Per germline, CDR1 DFQATT and CDR2 SNEGSKA (reference sequence). V lost 3 bases and J lost 5; bases outside the gene matches: 7. The CDR3 reads CSARNRGIDEQYF. The CDR3 region has the DNA TGCAGTGCTAGGAACAGGGGAATAGACGAGCAGTACTTC.

The rearrangement uses TRBV30 and TRBJ2-3, with 7 bases matching TRBD2. Germline lookup yields CDR1 GTSNPN and CDR2 SVGIG (reference sequence). The CDR3 consists of 15 residues. The trim removed 8 bases at V and 4 bases at J, leaving 15 bases unmatched. The CDR3 is CAATPGPGRADTQYF. The CDR3 nucleotides are TGTGCCGCCACACCGGGACCAGGGAGGGCAGATACGCAGTATTTT.

This sequence joins TRBV6-5 and TRBJ2-7, with D perhaps matching TRBD2 (5 bases). V lost 2 bases and J lost 1, with 9 bases in between. The CDR3 sequence is 14 residues long. The germline gives CDR1 MNHEY, CDR2 SVGAGI. The CDR3 DNA sequence: TGTGCCAGCAGTTACGTTCCGGGGTCCTACGAGCAGTACTTC. Translated: CASSYVPGSYEQYF.

The chain is built from TRBV27 and TRBJ2-5; possibly TRBD1 or TRBD2 for D (6 bases each). The germline gives CDR1 MNHEY, CDR2 SMNVEV (reference sequence). V was clipped by 8 bases and J by 4 bases, with 17 bases between them. CDR3 length: 14 residues. Here the CDR3 reads CASWPVGGRETQYF. Written as DNA, the CDR3 is TGTGCCAGCTGGCCCGTAGGGGGGAGAGAGACCCAGTACTTC.

This clonotype appeared a few times. The chain employs TRBV7-9 and TRBJ2-7; D ambiguous. The germline V gene has CDR1 SEHNR and CDR2 FQNEAQ (reference sequence). This CDR3 region has 13 residues. V lost 4 bases, J lost 0 bases, and 7 bases lay in between. The CDR3 here is CASSSLSSYEQYF. The CDR3 DNA follows: TGTGCCAGCAGCTCCCTGAGCTCCTACGAGCAGTACTTC.

This clonotype was recorded many times. The V gene is TRBV25-1, the J gene TRBJ2-1, with D perhaps TRBD1 (6 bases). V was shortened by 2 bases and J by 4 bases, with 6 bases between the two germline ends. The CDR3 length is 13 residues. Germline values: CDR1 MGHDK, CDR2 SYGVNS. This CDR3 reads CASSERGYNEQFF. The CDR3 DNA sequence: TGTGCCAGCAGTGAAAGGGGGTACAATGAGCAGTTCTTC.

This clonotype was counted many times. This chain uses TRBV5-6 with TRBJ2-1, with TRBD2 identical over 11 bases. The CDR3 has 15 residues. Losses at the gene ends were 8 bases for V and 4 bases for J; bases not matched to a gene: 8. CDR1 and CDR2 (germline): SGHDT, YYEEEE. CDR3 coding DNA: TGTGCCAGTCATCCTTTAGCGGGAGGGTACAATGAGCAGTTCTTC. It translates to CASHPLAGGYNEQFF. The full variable domain, in which reference TRBV5-6 and TRBJ2-1 provide the parts outside the CDR3, is DAGVTQSPTHLIKTRGQQVTLRCSPKSGHDTVSWYQQALGQGPQFIFQYYEEEERQRGNFPDRFSGHQFPNYSSELNVNALLLGDSALYLCASHPLAGGYNEQFFGPGTRLTVL.

V is TRBV4-3 and J is TRBJ2-1; D is perhaps TRBD1 or TRBD2 (5 bases each). CDR3 length: 16 residues. V dropped 3 bases and J dropped 7 bases, with 19 bases sitting between them. Germline V lookup: CDR1 LGHNA, CDR2 YSLEER. The CDR3 DNA reads TGCGCCAGCAGCCAGGCACCTTCAGGGAGAGGTAATGAGCAGTTCTTC. Protein sequence: CASSQAPSGRGNEQFF.

The sample holds many counts of this clonotype. The CDR3: CASSLGPVRGGPQETQYF. Here the CDR3 DNA reads TGTGCCAGCAGCTTAGGACCGGTGCGGGGGGGCCCACAAGAGACCCAGTACTTC. The V and J genes are TRBV11-2 and TRBJ2-5, with TRBD2 identical over 9 bases. Germline CDR1 is SGHAT and CDR2 is FQNNGV. The CDR3 contains 18 residues. The trim removed 1 base at V and 2 bases at J, leaving 11 bases unmatched.

This chain links TRBV20-1 with TRBJ1-2; 9 nucleotides line up with TRBD1. Germline lookup yields CDR1 DFQATT and CDR2 SNEGSKA (reference sequence). V trimming: 6 bases; J trimming: 8 bases; junction bases outside the gene matches: 7. The CDR3 contains 12 residues. The CDR3 sequence: CSAPGQGGGYTF. The CDR3 coding sequence is TGCAGTGCCCCGGGACAGGGAGGCGGCTACACCTTC.